This is a list of T cell receptor beta chains from one sample in a study of patients and donors after allogeneic stem cell transplantation. TCRdb ran MiXCR on the RT-PCR reads and lists one entry per CDR3 protein. The data show over 200,000 distinct CDR3 sequences, around two fifths seen once. Sequencing input: blood, either unsorted or a sorted T cell fraction (not recorded which). Receptors were obtained from a human donor who was either an allogeneic HSCT recipient or a stem cell or donor lymphocyte infusion donor (not recorded which). It is not recorded whose cells these are; they may come from a transplant donor. Both conserved end residues are part of each CDR3. The D gene is left open where the match is weak. Where a row states a size, it is once, few, many or the class of an expanded clone; other rows omit it.

TRBJ1-6,TRBD1,TRBV9,-,TGTGCCAGCAGCGTCTCCGGGACAGGTAATTCACCCCTCCACTTT,CASSVSGTGNSPLHF
TRBJ1-2,-,TRBV12-3/TRBV12-4,-,TGTGCCAGCAGTCCCGCGGGGATGGGGCCCTATGGCTACACCTTC,CASSPAGMGPYGYTF
TRBJ2-7,-,TRBV24-1,-,TGTGCCACCAGTGGCGGTGGGACCTACGAGCAGTACTTC,CATSGGGTYEQYF
TRBJ2-1,-,TRBV4-1,-,TGCGCCAGCAGCCAAGAAGTCTCGATCAATGAGCAGTTCTTC,CASSQEVSINEQFF
TRBJ1-2,TRBD1,TRBV5-1,-,TGCGCCAGCAGCCTTGACAGGGACGACTATGGCTACACCTTC,CASSLDRDDYGYTF
TRBJ2-7,TRBD2,TRBV29-1,few,TGCAGCGTTGCGGGGGGAATTTTCTACGAGCAGTACTTC,CSVAGGIFYEQYF
TRBJ1-3,-,TRBV15,-,TGTGCCACGCAGGATTGGAAAAGCTCTGGAAACACCATATATTTT,CATQDWKSSGNTIYF
TRBJ1-3,-,TRBV27,few,TGTGCCAGCAGTTTGAGGTTGGATTCTGGAAACACCATATATTTT,CASSLRLDSGNTIYF
TRBJ1-2,TRBD1,TRBV4-1,-,TGCGCCAGCAGCCCCTTCCAGGGGGCTAACTATGGCTACACCTTC,CASSPFQGANYGYTF
TRBJ2-2,TRBD1,TRBV6-2/TRBV6-3,once,TGTGCCAGCAGTTTACAGGGGTTCGGGGAGCTGTTTTTT,CASSLQGFGELFF
TRBJ2-7,TRBD1,TRBV5-5,-,TGTGCCAGCAGCTTGGGTCCGGGGACAGGTCCGACCTACGAGCAGTACTTC,CASSLGPGTGPTYEQYF
TRBJ1-6,-,TRBV20-1,few,TGCAGTGCTAGAGATTCGGGAAAGGGAGATTCACCCCTCCACTTT,CSARDSGKGDSPLHF
TRBJ2-5,-,TRBV7-6,-,TGTGCCAGCAGCTGGAGAGGTTCGGGGGCAGAGACCCAGTACTTC,CASSWRGSGAETQYF
TRBJ2-3,TRBD1,TRBV29-1,few,TGCAGCGTTCAAAACAGGGGGCAGACAGATACGCAGTATTTT,CSVQNRGQTDTQYF
TRBJ1-5,-,TRBV20-1,-,TGCAGTGCTAGACCTAGACAGGCCCAATCACAGCCCCAGCATTTT,CSARPRQAQSQPQHF
TRBJ1-2,-,TRBV7-3,-,TGTGCCAGCAGCCCTGCCGGGGAAGCAAGAGGCTACACCTTC,CASSPAGEARGYTF
TRBJ1-2,-,TRBV20-1,few,TGCAGTGCCACAGACAGAAATGGCTACACCTTC,CSATDRNGYTF
TRBJ1-5,-,TRBV7-2,-,TGTGCCAGCAGCTTAGGTTTGAGGGTGGAGCAGCCCCAGCATTTT,CASSLGLRVEQPQHF
TRBJ2-7,-,TRBV20-1,-,TGCAGTGCTAGAGAACCGAACTCCTACGAGCAGTACTTC,CSAREPNSYEQYF
TRBJ2-1,-,TRBV7-9,-,TGTGCCAGCAGCTTGAAACTGACGACCTACAATGAGCAGTTCTTC,CASSLKLTTYNEQFF
TRBJ2-3,-,TRBV18,-,TGTGCCAGCTCACCGGCCGGGACCTTCGGAGATACGCAGTATTTT,CASSPAGTFGDTQYF
TRBJ2-7,-,TRBV7-9,-,TGTGCCAGCAGCTACAGCGGCCCTGTGGAGCAGTACTTC,CASSYSGPVEQYF
TRBJ2-7,TRBD1,TRBV29-1,few,TGCAGCGTTGGGACAGGGACAACCTACGAGCAGTACTTC,CSVGTGTTYEQYF
TRBJ2-3,TRBD2,TRBV28,-,TGTGCCAGCAGTTATATTGTGGTTAGCGGGGTCTCAGATACGCAGTATTTT,CASSYIVVSGVSDTQYF
TRBJ2-3,-,TRBV5-1,-,TGCGCCAGCAGCTTGCTAGGGCTCCCCGGGAGAGCACCAGATACGCAGTATTTT,CASSLLGLPGRAPDTQYF
TRBJ1-6,-,TRBV14,many,TGTGCCAGCAGCCAAGTGGGCCCGGCGGGTTCACCCCTCCACTTT,CASSQVGPAGSPLHF
TRBJ2-7,TRBD2,TRBV6-5,-,TGTGCCAGCAGTATCGCCGGGACTAGCGGGGGGCCGACCTACGAGCAGTACTTC,CASSIAGTSGGPTYEQYF
TRBJ1-3,TRBD1,TRBV7-2,few,TGTGCCAGCAGCCGTCGGGACAGCAGCTCTGGAAACACCATATATTTT,CASSRRDSSSGNTIYF
TRBJ1-5,-,TRBV10-3,-,TGTGCCATCAGTGATGGCAGGGTGGATCAGCCCCAGCATTTT,CAISDGRVDQPQHF
TRBJ1-1,-,TRBV5-1,many,TGTGCCAGCAGCTTAGGGACGGGGAACACTGAAGCTTTCTTT,CASSLGTGNTEAFF
TRBJ2-1,-,TRBV12-3/TRBV12-4,-,TGTGCCAGCAGTCCTAGGACGAGGGGGGTTGGCTCCTACAATGGGCAGTTCTTC,CASSPRTRGVGSYNGQFF
TRBJ2-7,-,TRBV29-1,-,TGCAGCGTTGTGGTCAGCTCCTACGAGCAGTACTTC,CSVVVSSYEQYF
TRBJ2-5,-,TRBV5-1,-,TGCGCCAGCAGCTTACGACAGGTGTTTCAAGAGACCCAGTACTTC,CASSLRQVFQETQYF
TRBJ1-1,-,TRBV20-1,few,TGCAGTGCGGAGTTCCACCCCTCGAACACTGAAGCTTTCTTT,CSAEFHPSNTEAFF
TRBJ1-5,TRBD1,TRBV18,few,TGTGCCAGCTCAGTTTCCAGGGGGGAGCCCCAGCATTTT,CASSVSRGEPQHF
TRBJ1-6,-,TRBV6-1,few,TGTGCCAGCAGTGAAACAGCAAGGGATTCACCCCTCCACTTT,CASSETARDSPLHF
TRBJ2-5,TRBD2,TRBV9,-,TGTGCCAGCAGCGTAACTAGCGGCAAAGAGACCCAGTACTTC,CASSVTSGKETQYF
TRBJ1-1,-,TRBV12-3/TRBV12-4,few,TGTGCCAGCAGCCCTCGTGAAGCTTTCTTT,CASSPREAFF
TRBJ2-5,-,TRBV4-1,-,TGCGCCAGCAGCCAAGACGGGACTCCTAAGGGAGAGACCCAGTACTTC,CASSQDGTPKGETQYF
TRBJ2-7,-,TRBV15,once,TGTGCCACCAGCAGGGACCCAGCTCGGGAGCAGTACTTC,CATSRDPAREQYF